The clone carrying this TCR beta chain was seen ten or more times. Its specificity is unknown. This sample stems from a study of early T cells in non-severe SARS-CoV-2 infection. Looking at the study overall: The chains were unpaired, and the sequenced material was bulk RNA from unsorted whole blood.

CDR1 and CDR2 (germline): SGHVS, FQNEAQ. Unmatched junction bases numbered 11, after V lost 1 base and J lost 9 bases. This CDR3 spans 17 amino acids. Attached unique molecular identifiers marked individual cDNA molecules. TCRdb recomputed calls from the 5' RACE reads with MiXCR, one row per CDR3 protein. The sample has tens of thousands of distinct CDR3 sequences; about 10% are singletons. Study findings and constraints: The matching step, a VDJdb search, favored anti-spike CD8 responses and missed private and CD4 specificities.

This TCR derives from an adult who was a healthcare worker with PCR-confirmed SARS-CoV-2 infection or an uninfected control (not recorded which). The rearrangement joins TRBV7-8 to TRBJ2-1, with 11 bases fitting TRBD2. Sequenced material: whole blood. CDR3 protein: CASSLEISGRVRSEQFF. The CDR3 DNA sequence: TGTGCCAGCAGCTTAGAGATTAGCGGGAGGGTACGGAGTGAGCAGTTCTTC. Complete variable domain (other parts from reference TRBV7-8 and TRBJ2-1): GAGVSQSPRYKVAKRGQDVALRCDPISGHVSLFWYQQALGQGPEFLTYFQNEAQLDKSGLPSDRFFAERPEGSVSTLKIQRTQQEDSAVYLCASSLEISGRVRSEQFFGPGTRLTVL.